The T cell receptor (beta chain) described here comes from a study of blood T cell repertoires in COVID-19 (dated by TCRdb to 2019 to 2021). General notes on the study: Collaborator samples came from the United States, Italy and Spain and covered acute and convalescent phases of COVID-19. The repertoires were released in a freely available public database intended as a resource for research on the immune response to SARS-CoV-2. Where HLA class I and class II types were available, the types were taken from metadata supplied by the sample provider, not from assay-based typing. Deeply sampled blood TCRbeta repertoires from subjects exposed to, actively infected with, or recovered from COVID-19 were included in the dataset. The sample metadata nearly always contained a de-identified subject ID, COVID-19 status, age in years and sex. Samples were obtained from the ongoing ImmuneRACE study (first 160 participants) and from over 1,000 subjects provided by 6 global collaborators. The prospective study material was composed of cDNA or gDNA derived from T cells, B-cell-depleted T cells, or PBMCs.

The immunoSEQ Assay, a bias-controlled multiplex PCR, was used to amplify TCRbeta CDR3 regions from genomic DNA. Turning to the authors' computational methods: The number of nucleated cells in each sample was estimated from the amplification of reference gene primers within the assay. Sequence reads were collapsed and filtered to measure the absolute abundance of every unique TCRbeta CDR3 rearrangement. For each sample, productive Simpson clonality was calculated as the square root of Simpson's diversity index over productive rearrangements. Entries here come from immuneACCESS through TCRdb and include only in-frame sequences with V and J called. Some clones fail to appear in such tables; in the studies checked, an unresolved V gene covers under half of the shortfall, and the cause of the remainder is unknown. For V, J and clone size, that table is used; D and trimming come from the DNA. This sample is represented by 300,000 to 450,000 clones; roughly nine tenths of them were singletons. The ten largest make up more than 0.8% of the sample.

Participants in the prospective study were aged roughly 18 to 100 years, lived in over 20 United States geographic areas, and enrolled through a virtual design. In the prospective study, participants were assigned to cohorts based on the clinical history participants reported in a screening survey and a study questionnaire. ImmuneRACE Cohort 3 recovered participants were defined by two consecutive negative NP/OP PCR tests, healthcare professional clearance, or symptom resolution. Mobile phlebotomists in the prospective study collected whole blood, serum and a nasopharyngeal or oropharyngeal swab from every participant. Over an approximately 2-month period, participants in the prospective study had the option of providing additional blood draws and questionnaires. Before DNA extraction, prospective study blood samples were shipped either frozen or at room temperature. A single count supports this clone. This clone's antigen is unknown. No much larger clonotype is one base removed from it; base qualities were not supplied.

Broad study findings and their caveats: The amount of clinical and demographic metadata varied by source and participant and was provided uncurated.

The cysteine opens and the phenylalanine closes a CDR3 of 14 amino acids. The entry retains the CDR3 DNA only, 42 bases that are in frame from base 1. V lost 5 bases and J lost 7 bases; the stretch between them is 15 bases long. The germline V gene (reference sequence) supplies CDR1 PRHDT and CDR2 FYEKMQ. Sequencing was performed on PBMCs or T cells enriched from blood (not recorded which). The source is a man younger than 35 who had recovered from COVID-19. This receptor chain uses TRBV13 and TRBJ1-3; a tentative D call is TRBD1 (5 bases match). This receptor carries the CDR3 CASSPSWEGNTIYF. The DNA sequence follows: TGTGCCAGCAGCCCCAGCTGGGAGGGGAACACCATATATTTT.